The next 13 T cell receptor beta chains were all read from a single sample in a study of T cell repertoires in ileal Crohn's disease. The time point is: inflamed ileum from the surgical specimen. The data were produced by immunoSEQ multiplex PCR, yet TCRdb's version contains in-frame clones alone and is incomplete. This table holds approximately 14,000 clones, over 75% found once. The material sequenced was ileal tissue. The receptors were sampled from an adult with Crohn's disease.

V usage is TRBV6-1 and J usage is TRBJ1-1, with TRBD1 matching 8 bases. The V and J ends lost 3 bases and 8 bases, in that order; junction bases with no gene match: 8. Germline V lookup: CDR1 MNHNS, CDR2 SASEGT. This CDR3 region has 14 residues. For the CDR3, the DNA is TGTGCCAGCAGTGAGTTGATTCAGGGGGCCGAAGCTTTCTTT. Its protein is CASSELIQGAEAFF.

J is TRBJ1-1 and V is TRBV6-1; D unresolved. V was clipped by 5 bases and J by 9 bases, with 13 bases between them. Germline V gives CDR1 MNHNS, CDR2 SASEGT. The CDR3 totals 12 residues. The CDR3: CASSRERAKAFF. CDR3 nucleotide sequence: TGTGCCAGCAGTCGAGAGAGGGCGAAAGCTTTCTTT.

The chain has TRBV5-1 and TRBJ1-4; perhaps TRBD1 as D (5 bases). From germline, CDR1 is SGHRS and CDR2 YFSETQ. Trimming took off 2 bases at V and 5 bases at J, with 13 bases between the two ends. This CDR3 region has 15 residues. The CDR3 is CASSLRQGGNEKLFF. The CDR3, as DNA: TGCGCCAGCAGCTTAAGGCAGGGAGGGAATGAAAAACTGTTTTTT.

The J gene is TRBJ1-5, the V gene TRBV6-1; 8 positions agree with TRBD1. Germline CDR1 MNHNS, CDR2 SASEGT. The CDR3 runs 13 residues. V dropped 5 bases and J dropped 4; count of bases not matched to a gene: 1. CDR3 residues: CASSWTGNQPQHF. DNA of the CDR3: TGTGCCAGCAGTTGGACAGGGAATCAGCCCCAGCATTTT.

This clone has a handful of counts. The chain links TRBV6-1 to TRBJ1-5; D ambiguous. Trimming took 6 bases from V and 0 from J, leaving 3 bases between them. CDR3 length: 12 residues. Germline lookup yields CDR1 MNHNS and CDR2 SASEGT. The CDR3 loop is CASRHSNQPQHF. The CDR3 DNA is TGTGCCAGCAGGCATAGCAATCAGCCCCAGCATTTT.

This clone was recorded once. V and J are TRBV6-4 and TRBJ2-2, with TRBD1 matching 9 bases. V gave up 0 bases and J gave up 3 bases; unmatched junction bases: 2. Germline CDR1 is MRHNA and CDR2 is SNTAGT. CDR3 length: 16 residues. The CDR3 DNA follows: TGTGCCAGCAGTGACTCGACAGGGGGGGACACCGGGGAGCTGTTTTTT. Translated: CASSDSTGGDTGELFF.

J is TRBJ2-1 and V is TRBV9; 9 bases line up with TRBD1. The germline V gene has CDR1 SGDLS and CDR2 YYNGEE. The CDR3 contains 16 residues. V shed 0 bases, J shed 6 bases, and the junction held 7 bases outside the gene matches. The CDR3: CASSVGGQGLLNEQFF. As DNA, the CDR3 is TGTGCCAGCAGCGTAGGGGGACAGGGTCTCCTCAATGAGCAGTTCTTC.

Worth noting for this clone: At one boundary the junction diverges from the germline segment, which might be a read error. The rearrangement uses TRBV7-7 and TRBJ2-5; D uncertain. The CDR3 is 11 amino acids. Looked up from germline, CDR1 is SSHAT and CDR2 is FNYEAQ (reference sequence). The CDR3 is CASSNQETQYF. In DNA, the CDR3 is TGTGCTAGCAGCAACCAAGAGACCCAGTACTTC.

V and J are TRBV6-6 and TRBJ1-1; no firm D call. Germline CDR1 is MNHNY and CDR2 is SVGAGI (reference sequence). The CDR3 extends over 14 amino acids. The V and J ends lost 4 bases and 0 bases respectively, with 9 bases between them. CDR3: CASSSTRVNTEAFF. The CDR3 nucleotides read TGTGCCAGCAGTTCAACCAGAGTGAACACTGAAGCTTTCTTT.

The table lists this clone with a few counts. The chain is built from TRBV5-4 and TRBJ1-2, with 7 nucleotides matching TRBD1. The CDR3 loop spans 15 amino acids. The ends lost 0 bases at V and 4 bases at J; junction bases unmatched: 6. From germline, CDR1 is SGHNT and CDR2 YYREEE (reference sequence). The CDR3 region has the DNA TGTGCCAGCAGCTTGGAGAATCAGGGGGTCTATGGCTACACCTTC. Amino acid sequence: CASSLENQGVYGYTF.

The chain joins TRBV10-3 to TRBJ1-4; TRBD1 matches 7 bases. J lost 4 bases, V lost 6 bases, and 8 bases had no gene match. The V gene's germline CDR1 is ENHRY and CDR2 SYGVKD. The CDR3 has 15 amino acids. The CDR3, as DNA: TGTGCCATCAGAGCCTCCGGGACAGATAATGAAAAACTGTTTTTT. Amino acids: CAIRASGTDNEKLFF.

This clone appeared a few times. The V and J genes are TRBV2 and TRBJ1-3; tentative D call: TRBD1 (5 bases). V dropped 6 bases and J dropped 4 bases, with 16 bases sitting between them. The CDR3 is made up of 15 amino acids. The germline gives CDR1 SNHLY, CDR2 FYNNEI. The CDR3 loop is CASSQMAGRGNTIYF. The CDR3 bases are TGTGCCAGCAGCCAGATGGCAGGGCGCGGAAACACCATATATTTT.

The rearrangement joins TRBV6-5 to TRBJ2-3; 8 bases are shared with TRBD1. Germline V gene lookup returns CDR1 MNHEY and CDR2 SVGAGI. V trimming: 6 bases; J trimming: 2 bases; junction bases outside the gene matches: 4. The CDR3 runs to 14 residues. CDR3 sequence (DNA): TGTGCCAGCAGCCAGACAGGGGACACAGATACGCAGTATTTT. Encoded protein: CASSQTGDTDTQYF.